This TCR beta chain originates from a study of blood T cell repertoires in COVID-19. Authors' analysis steps: Scientists estimated how many nucleated cells there were by amplifying reference gene primers. Repertoires were generated with immunoSEQ multiplex PCR, while TCRdb's copy carries only in-frame clones and drops some. That table gives V, J and clone size, and the DNA gave D and trimming. Of 150,000 to 190,000 clones listed, 76% were seen once; the top ten hold roughly 3.6%. Germline trimming cut 5 bases from V and 5 bases from J; bases unmatched to any gene: 3. Germline lookup yields CDR1 SGHTA and CDR2 FQGTGA. The CDR3 consists of 13 residues.

Source material: peripheral blood. The V call is TRBV7-3, the J call TRBJ2-5; the match to TRBD1 covers 9 bases. This TCR was sampled from a woman at least 80 years old with acute or convalescent COVID-19. CDR3: CASSTGTGETQYF. The CDR3 DNA reads as TGTGCCAGCAGCACCGGGACAGGGGAGACCCAGTACTTC.